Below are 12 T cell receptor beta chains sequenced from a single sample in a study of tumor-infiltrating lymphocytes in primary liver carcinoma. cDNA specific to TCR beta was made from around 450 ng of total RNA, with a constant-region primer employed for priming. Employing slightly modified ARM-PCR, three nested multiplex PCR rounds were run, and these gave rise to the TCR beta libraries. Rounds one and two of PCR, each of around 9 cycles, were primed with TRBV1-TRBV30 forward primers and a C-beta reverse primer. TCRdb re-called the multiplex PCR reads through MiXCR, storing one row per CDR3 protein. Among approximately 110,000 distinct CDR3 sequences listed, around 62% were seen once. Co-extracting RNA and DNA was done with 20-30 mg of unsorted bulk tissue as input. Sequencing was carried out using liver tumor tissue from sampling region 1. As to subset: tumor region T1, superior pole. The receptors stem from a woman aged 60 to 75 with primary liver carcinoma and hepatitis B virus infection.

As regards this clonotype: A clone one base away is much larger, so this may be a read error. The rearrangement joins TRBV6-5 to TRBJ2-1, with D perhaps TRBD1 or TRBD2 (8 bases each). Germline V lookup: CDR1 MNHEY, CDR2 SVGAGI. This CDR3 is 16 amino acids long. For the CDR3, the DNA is TGTGTCAGCAGCCCCCCCCAGGGGGCGGGGGGCAATGAGCAGTTCTTC. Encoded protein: CVSSPPQGAGGNEQFF.

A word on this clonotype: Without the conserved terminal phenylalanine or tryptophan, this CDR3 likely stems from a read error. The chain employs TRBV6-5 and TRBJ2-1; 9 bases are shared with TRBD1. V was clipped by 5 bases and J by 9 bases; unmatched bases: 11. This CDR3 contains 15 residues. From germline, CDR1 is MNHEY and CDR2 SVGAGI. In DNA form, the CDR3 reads TGTGCCAGCAGTAGACAGGGGGTTGGTGCAGGTGAGCAGTTCTGC. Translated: CASSRQGVGAGEQFC.

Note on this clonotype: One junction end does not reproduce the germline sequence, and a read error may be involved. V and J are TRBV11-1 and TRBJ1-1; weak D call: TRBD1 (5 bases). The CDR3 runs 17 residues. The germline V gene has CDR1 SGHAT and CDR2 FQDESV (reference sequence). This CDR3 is CASSSPGGGSSNTGAIF. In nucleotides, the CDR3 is TGTGCCAGCAGCTCCCCCGGCGGGGGGAGCTCAAACACTGGAGCTATCTTT.

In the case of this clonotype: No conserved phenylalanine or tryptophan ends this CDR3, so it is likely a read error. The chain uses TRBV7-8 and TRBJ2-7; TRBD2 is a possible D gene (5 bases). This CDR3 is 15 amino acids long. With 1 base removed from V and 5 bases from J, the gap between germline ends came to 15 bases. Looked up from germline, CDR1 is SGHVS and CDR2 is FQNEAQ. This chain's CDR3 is CASSLELVGYNEQYL. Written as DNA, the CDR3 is TGTGCCAGCAGCTTAGAACTAGTTGGGTACAACGAGCAGTACTTA.

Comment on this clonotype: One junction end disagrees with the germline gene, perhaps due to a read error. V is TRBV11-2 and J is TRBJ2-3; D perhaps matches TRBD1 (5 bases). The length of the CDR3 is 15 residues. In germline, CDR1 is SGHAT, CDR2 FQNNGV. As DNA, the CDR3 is TGTGCCAGCAGCTTAGGACAGTCCCTAACAGATATGCAGTATTTT. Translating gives CASSLGQSLTDMQYF.

The CDR3 DNA follows: TGCAGTGCTAGCACAGGGAGCGAATACGAGCAGTACTTC. Translating it yields CSASTGSEYEQYF. V is TRBV29-1 and J is TRBJ2-7; D is perhaps TRBD1 (6 bases). The length of the CDR3 is 13 residues. Germline CDR1 reads SQVTM; CDR2 reads ANQGSEA.

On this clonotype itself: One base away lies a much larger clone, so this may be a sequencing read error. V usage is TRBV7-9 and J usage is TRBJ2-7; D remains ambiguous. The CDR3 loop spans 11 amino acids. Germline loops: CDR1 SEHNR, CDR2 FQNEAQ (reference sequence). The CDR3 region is CASSLQDEQHF. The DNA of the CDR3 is TGTGCCAGCAGCTTACAGGACGAGCAGCACTTC.

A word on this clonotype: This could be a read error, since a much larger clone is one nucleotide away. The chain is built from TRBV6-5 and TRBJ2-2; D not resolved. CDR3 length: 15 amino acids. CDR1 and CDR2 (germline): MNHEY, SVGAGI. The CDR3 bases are TGTGCCAGGAGTTACTCGAGGCGGTGGTCCGGGGAGCTGTTTTTT. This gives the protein CARSYSRRWSGELFF.

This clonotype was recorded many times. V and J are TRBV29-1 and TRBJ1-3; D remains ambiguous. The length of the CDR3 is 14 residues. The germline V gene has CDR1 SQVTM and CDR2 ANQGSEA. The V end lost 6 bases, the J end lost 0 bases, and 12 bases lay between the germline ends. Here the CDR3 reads CSVFQDLSGNTIYF. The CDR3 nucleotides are TGCAGCGTGTTCCAGGACCTCTCTGGAAACACCATATATTTT.

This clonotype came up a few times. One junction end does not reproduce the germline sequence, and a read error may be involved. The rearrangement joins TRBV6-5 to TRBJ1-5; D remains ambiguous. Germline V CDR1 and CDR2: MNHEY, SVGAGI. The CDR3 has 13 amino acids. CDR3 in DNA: TGTGCCACCAGTTCACTCAACGATCAGCCCCAGCATTTT. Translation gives CATSSLNDQPQHF.

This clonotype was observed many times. CDR3 loop: CASSRRYNEQFF. Here the CDR3 DNA reads TGTGCCAGCAGCCGAAGGTACAATGAGCAGTTCTTC. The chain joins TRBV13 to TRBJ2-1; unclear D gene. V was cut by 5 bases and J by 4 bases, with 6 bases left in between. The CDR3 runs to 12 residues. Germline values: CDR1 PRHDT, CDR2 FYEKMQ (reference sequence). Looking up the rest from reference TRBV13 and TRBJ2-1 gives the full variable domain: AAGVIQSPRHLIKEKRETATLKCYPIPRHDTVYWYQQGPGQDPQFLISFYEKMQSDKGSIPDRFSAQQFSDYHSELNMSSLELGDSALYFCASSRRYNEQFFGPGTRLTVL.

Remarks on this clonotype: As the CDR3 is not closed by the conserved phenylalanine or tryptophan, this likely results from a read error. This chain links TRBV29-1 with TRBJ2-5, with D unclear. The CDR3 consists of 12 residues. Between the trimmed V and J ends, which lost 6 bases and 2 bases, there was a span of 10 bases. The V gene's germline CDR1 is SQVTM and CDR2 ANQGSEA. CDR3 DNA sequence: TGCAGCGTCAGCGAGGCACAAGAGACCCAGTACATC. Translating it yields CSVSEAQETQYI.